One sample yielded the 29 T cell receptor beta chains listed below, sequenced in a study of CD8 T cells in ankylosing spondylitis. TCRdb fed the 5' RACE reads into MiXCR, producing one record per CDR3 protein. This table holds 100,000 to 150,000 distinct CDR3 sequences, over 6.5% found once. The sequenced sample consisted of blood, either unsorted or a sorted T cell fraction (not recorded which). The receptors here all came from a male donor with ankylosing spondylitis or in good health (not recorded which).

This clonotype has at least ten counts. The chain links TRBV9 to TRBJ2-1; 12 bases map to TRBD2. The CDR3 is 18 amino acids. V lost 3 bases and J lost 8; bases outside the gene matches: 15. Germline V CDR1 and CDR2: SGDLS, YYNGEE. CDR3 protein: CASSAPPTSGSRGDEQFF. CDR3 nucleotide sequence: TGTGCCAGCAGCGCGCCACCGACTAGCGGGAGCAGAGGGGATGAGCAGTTCTTC. Supplemented by reference TRBV9 and TRBJ2-1, the full variable domain reads DSGVTQTPKHLITATGQRVTLRCSPRSGDLSVYWYQQSLDQGLQFLIQYYNGEERAKGNILERFSAQQFPDLHSELNLSSLELGDSALYFCASSAPPTSGSRGDEQFFGPGTRLTVL.

This clonotype was detected many times. The chain employs TRBV11-2 and TRBJ2-3; 14 bases align to TRBD2. Germline CDR1 reads SGHAT; CDR2 reads FQNNGV. Germline trimming cut 2 bases from V and 5 bases from J; bases unmatched to any gene: 9. This CDR3 comprises 18 residues. CDR3 residues: CASSLPAGTSGRKDTQYF. CDR3 coding DNA: TGTGCCAGCAGCTTACCAGCCGGGACTAGCGGGAGAAAAGATACGCAGTATTTT.

This clonotype was detected ten times or more. V and J are TRBV29-1 and TRBJ2-7; the match to TRBD2 covers 11 bases. The germline CDR1 and CDR2 sequences are SQVTM and ANQGSEA. CDR3 length: 15 amino acids. Losses at the gene ends were 4 bases for V and 5 bases for J; bases not matched to a gene: 10. Here the CDR3 reads CSVVPSGRLRDEQYF. Written as DNA, the CDR3 is TGCAGCGTTGTTCCTAGCGGGAGGTTACGGGACGAGCAGTACTTC.

This clonotype has ten or more counts. The gene calls are TRBV14 and TRBJ1-1; tentatively, D is TRBD1 (5 bases). Trimming removed 5 bases at V and 6 bases at J, with 13 bases between. The germline gives CDR1 SGHDN, CDR2 FVKESK. The CDR3 loop spans 13 amino acids. CDR3 in amino acids: CASSSRQWAEAFF. CDR3 DNA sequence: TGTGCCAGCAGCTCCCGACAGTGGGCTGAAGCTTTCTTT.

The table lists this clonotype with many counts. This chain uses TRBV7-6 with TRBJ1-5; 8 nucleotides agree with TRBD1. V was clipped by 5 bases and J by 5 bases; unmatched bases: 2. The CDR3 consists of 13 residues. The germline V gene encodes CDR1 SGHVS and CDR2 FNYEAQ. In DNA form, the CDR3 reads TGTGCCAGCAGCGAGACAGGGGATCAGCCCCAGCATTTT. Protein sequence: CASSETGDQPQHF.

This clonotype was seen repeatedly, ten times or more. J is TRBJ2-2 and V is TRBV24-1; 8 positions agree with TRBD1. The V segment lost 7 bases and the J segment 5 bases; nucleotides outside the gene matches: 5. Looked up from germline, CDR1 is KGHDR and CDR2 is SFDVKD. This CDR3 comprises 14 residues. CDR3 bases: TGTGCCACCAGCCGGACAGGGCTAACCGGGGAGCTGTTTTTT. Its protein is CATSRTGLTGELFF.

This clonotype was counted many times. The V and J genes are TRBV4-1 and TRBJ2-5, with TRBD2 identical over 10 bases. Unmatched junction bases numbered 3, after V lost 6 bases and J lost 5 bases. CDR1 is MGHRA, CDR2 YSYEKL, per germline. The CDR3 runs 13 residues. In nucleotides, the CDR3 is TGCGCCAGCAGTTGGACTAGCGGCGAGACCCAGTACTTC. Its protein is CASSWTSGETQYF.

The V call is TRBV7-3, the J call TRBJ2-3, with D perhaps matching TRBD1 or TRBD2 (5 bases each). CDR3 length: 15 amino acids. Germline V gene data show CDR1 as SGHTA and CDR2 as FQGTGA. Trimming cost V 4 bases and J 3 bases, with 14 bases left between them. CDR3 loop: CASSSGTTLTDTQYF. The CDR3 DNA sequence: TGTGCCAGCAGCTCCGGGACGACCTTAACAGATACGCAGTATTTT.

This clonotype was recorded at least ten times. The rearrangement joins TRBV20-1 to TRBJ2-2, with 9 bases lining up with TRBD1. This CDR3 has 15 amino acids. Germline CDR1 reads DFQATT; CDR2 reads SNEGSKA (reference sequence). V lost 2 bases to trimming and J lost 4 bases; unmatched junction nucleotides: 5. CDR3 loop: CSARTRTGVTGELFF. The CDR3 DNA reads TGCAGTGCTAGAACTAGGACAGGGGTCACCGGGGAGCTGTTTTTT.

This clonotype was detected many times. J is TRBJ1-1 and V is TRBV5-1; D remains unclear. Germline CDR1 reads SGHRS; CDR2 reads YFSETQ. V dropped 0 bases and J dropped 0 bases, with 6 bases sitting between them. The CDR3 totals 14 residues. CDR3 bases: TGCGCCAGCAGCTTGGGACCGATGAACACTGAAGCTTTCTTT. Translating it yields CASSLGPMNTEAFF.

This clonotype was detected many times. This chain uses TRBV20-1 with TRBJ2-4; TRBD2 matches at 7 bases. The CDR3 spans 15 residues. Germline V gene sequence: CDR1 DFQATT, CDR2 SNEGSKA (reference sequence). Unmatched junction bases numbered 4, after V lost 2 bases and J lost 0 bases. In nucleotides, the CDR3 is TGCAGTGCTAGAACTAGCGTTGTAGCCAAAAACATTCAGTACTTC. It yields the protein CSARTSVVAKNIQYF.

This clonotype was observed many times. The V gene is TRBV20-1, the J gene TRBJ2-3; a weak D match, TRBD1 (5 bases). The V and J ends lost 1 base and 7 bases respectively, with 15 bases between them. Germline V gives CDR1 DFQATT, CDR2 SNEGSKA (reference sequence). This CDR3 contains 14 residues. The CDR3 region has the DNA TGCAGTGCTAGAGTGGAACAGGAAGGTTATACGCAGTATTTT. Its translation is CSARVEQEGYTQYF.

In this sample, this clonotype turned up many times. This chain connects TRBV7-9 to TRBJ2-1; 8 bases align to TRBD2. Germline V lookup: CDR1 SEHNR, CDR2 FQNEAQ (reference sequence). The CDR3 totals 14 residues. Losses at the gene ends were 6 bases for V and 9 bases for J; bases not matched to a gene: 10. The CDR3 here is CASRTTGLVGEQFF. The DNA of the CDR3 is TGTGCCAGCAGGACGACGGGACTAGTCGGTGAGCAGTTCTTC.

The gene calls are TRBV5-6 and TRBJ1-3; the D is unclear. The CDR3 has 14 amino acids. V gave up 4 bases and J gave up 2 bases, with 10 bases separating them. Germline loops: CDR1 SGHDT, CDR2 YYEEEE. The CDR3 DNA is TGTGCCAGCAGCCCCCAGGTGACTGGAAACACCATATATTTT. It specifies CASSPQVTGNTIYF. Full variable domain (missing parts from reference TRBV5-6 and TRBJ1-3): DAGVTQSPTHLIKTRGQQVTLRCSPKSGHDTVSWYQQALGQGPQFIFQYYEEEERQRGNFPDRFSGHQFPNYSSELNVNALLLGDSALYLCASSPQVTGNTIYFGEGSWLTVV.

This clonotype was recorded at least ten times. The CDR3 DNA reads as TGTGCCATCAGTTTCCGGGATGAGCAGTTCTTC. Translating it yields CAISFRDEQFF. The rearrangement links TRBV10-3 to TRBJ2-1; D gene ambiguous. V dropped 5 bases and J dropped 8 bases, with 7 bases sitting between them. This CDR3 is built from 11 residues. Germline V CDR1 and CDR2: ENHRY, SYGVKD.

This clonotype was recorded at least ten times. CDR3 in DNA: TGCAGCTCGGAAATGGGAGGGCCTTCAGATACGCAGTATTTT. This codes for CSSEMGGPSDTQYF. The chain couples TRBV29-1 to TRBJ2-3; 7 positions agree with TRBD2. Germline V gene data show CDR1 as SQVTM and CDR2 as ANQGSEA. The CDR3 contains 14 residues. Unmatched junction bases numbered 12, after V lost 8 bases and J lost 4 bases.

Only a few counts were recorded for this clonotype. This chain connects TRBV10-2 to TRBJ2-7; unclear D gene. Germline V CDR1 and CDR2: WSHSY, SAAADI. The germline V and J ends were trimmed by 2 bases and 6 bases, with 5 bases remaining between them. There are 11 residues in the CDR3. DNA of the CDR3: TGCGCCAGCAGTGAGGGAACCGAGCAGTACTTC. It yields the protein CASSEGTEQYF.

This clonotype was detected ten times or more. V and J are TRBV7-2 and TRBJ1-1, with D uncertain. This CDR3 region has 12 residues. The germline V gene encodes CDR1 SGHTA and CDR2 FQGNSA. V was cut by 0 bases and J by 7 bases, with 6 bases left in between. CDR3 nucleotides: TGTGCCAGCAGCTTAGCAGGGATTGAAGCTTTCTTT. It encodes CASSLAGIEAFF.

This clonotype has a count of ten or more. V and J are TRBV11-2 and TRBJ2-7, with D perhaps matching TRBD1 (7 bases). The CDR3 has 14 residues. Germline V gene data show CDR1 as SGHAT and CDR2 as FQNNGV. Trimming removed 0 bases at V and 5 bases at J, with 11 bases between. Here the CDR3 reads CASSLDRGANEQYF. The CDR3 nucleotides read TGTGCCAGCAGCTTAGACAGGGGGGCCAACGAGCAGTACTTC.

This clonotype was counted ten times or more. The rearrangement joins TRBV20-1 to TRBJ1-1; possible D gene TRBD1, 6 bases. Looked up from germline, CDR1 is DFQATT and CDR2 is SNEGSKA (reference sequence). The CDR3 has 14 residues. The V gene lost 5 bases and the J gene lost 1 base, with 14 bases spanning the gap. The CDR3 loop is CSAPHGGGNTEAFF. CDR3 DNA sequence: TGCAGTGCTCCCCATGGAGGGGGGAACACTGAAGCTTTCTTT.

This clonotype was counted ten times or more. The CDR3 loop reads CASSEQGASDTQYF. The CDR3 coding sequence is TGTGCCAGCAGCGAACAGGGGGCGTCAGATACGCAGTATTTT. The chain couples TRBV7-3 to TRBJ2-3, with 9 positions matching TRBD1. The germline gives CDR1 SGHTA, CDR2 FQGTGA. The ends lost 5 bases at V and 4 bases at J; junction bases unmatched: 4. The CDR3 totals 14 residues.

This clonotype was observed many times. The V call is TRBV11-2, the J call TRBJ2-1; no clear D gene. Trimming cost V 2 bases and J 9 bases, with 11 bases left between them. This CDR3 contains 13 residues. Germline CDR1 SGHAT, CDR2 FQNNGV. The CDR3 nucleotides are TGTGCCAGCAGCTTATTCCCCGCGGTTGAGCAGTTCTTC. It yields the protein CASSLFPAVEQFF.

This clonotype occurred many times. The genes are TRBV12-5 and TRBJ1-1; TRBD1 aligns across 9 bases. Germline V lookup: CDR1 LGHNT, CDR2 FRNRAP. This CDR3 region has 16 residues. After removal of 3 bases from V and 7 bases from J, the junction contained 12 bases not matched to a gene. The CDR3 bases are TGTGCTAGTGGTTTAAGCCCGGGACAGGGAAGTATTGAAGCTTTCTTT. Protein sequence: CASGLSPGQGSIEAFF.

This clonotype was seen at least ten times. The chain is built from TRBV5-4 and TRBJ2-1; D gene uncertain. Trimming shortened V by 0 bases and J by 7 bases, and 23 bases separated the two germline ends. CDR1 and CDR2 (germline): SGHNT, YYREEE (reference sequence). This CDR3 region has 18 residues. CDR3 region: CASSLEPRTGLLVNEQFF. In DNA form, the CDR3 reads TGTGCCAGCAGCTTGGAGCCTCGTACGGGCCTTTTGGTTAATGAGCAGTTCTTC.

At least ten counts were recorded for this clonotype. The rearrangement joins TRBV20-1 to TRBJ2-3, with 7 nucleotides matching TRBD1. The length of the CDR3 is 15 residues. Trimming cost V 0 bases and J 7 bases; bases outside gene matches: 10. Germline assignment: CDR1 DFQATT and CDR2 SNEGSKA (reference sequence). As DNA, the CDR3 is TGCAGTGCTAGAGATCCGGGACAGCGTTTGTATACGCAGTATTTT. This translates into CSARDPGQRLYTQYF.

This clonotype was seen ten or more times. V and J are TRBV5-1 and TRBJ2-2; TRBD1 matches 7 bases. CDR3 length: 15 amino acids. The V gene end was trimmed by 6 bases and the J gene end by 2 bases; junction bases not matched to a gene: 7. Germline lookup yields CDR1 SGHRS and CDR2 YFSETQ. CDR3 sequence reads: CASNLGQPNTGELFF. As DNA, the CDR3 is TGCGCCAGCAACCTGGGACAGCCTAACACCGGGGAGCTGTTTTTT.

This clonotype has at least ten counts. The chain carries TRBV7-3 and TRBJ2-7; 7 bases agree with TRBD1. CDR1 and CDR2 from the germline V gene are SGHTA and FQGTGA. This CDR3 comprises 15 residues. With V trimmed by 5 bases and J by 3 bases, 10 bases remained unmatched. Here the CDR3 DNA reads TGTGCCAGCAGCGCCTACTCTCGGGACAGCTACGAGCAGTACTTC. Translating it yields CASSAYSRDSYEQYF. Full variable domain (remainder filled in from reference TRBV7-3 and TRBJ2-7): GAGVSQTPSNKVTEKGKYVELRCDPISGHTALYWYRQSLGQGPEFLIYFQGTGAADDSGLPNDRFFAVRPEGSVSTLKIQRTERGDSAVYLCASSAYSRDSYEQYFGPGTRLTVT.

This clonotype was picked up many times. This rearrangement joins TRBV10-3 to TRBJ2-3, with a weak D call TRBD2 (5 bases). There are 16 residues in the CDR3. Trimming took off 10 bases at V and 2 bases at J, with 22 bases between the two ends. Germline V gene data show CDR1 as ENHRY and CDR2 as SYGVKD. CDR3 sequence: CASSKGEAALTDTQYF. DNA of the CDR3: TGTGCCAGCTCTAAGGGCGAAGCGGCTCTCACAGATACGCAGTATTTT.

This clonotype was detected many times. The chain couples TRBV7-9 to TRBJ1-3; D not resolved. The germline CDR1 and CDR2 sequences are SEHNR and FQNEAQ (reference sequence). The V end was cut by 3 bases, the J end by 8 bases, with 8 bases between. The CDR3 consists of 12 residues. The CDR3 DNA sequence: TGTGCCAGCAGCTTTGGGGTGTACACCATATATTTT. Its translation: CASSFGVYTIYF.